These T cell receptor beta chains were read from a single sample in a study of T cell responses to AZD1222 COVID-19 vaccine. TCRdb keeps only in-frame clones here, not all; method: immunoSEQ multiplex PCR. The sample lists about 120,000 clones, 70% to 90% occurring once. The source material was peripheral blood, sampled on day 0 of AZD1222 vaccination. The receptors were sampled from an adult in good health. The CDR3 runs from the conserved cysteine through the conserved F or W.

TRBV4-1	TRBJ2-1	CASSQDRGGGAGFPYNEQFF
TRBV27	TRBJ1-4	CASSRRGGWSNEKLFF
TRBV7-8	TRBJ2-1	CASIRQRGAPRDNEQFF
TRBV19	TRBJ2-4	CASSIGDRTTQYF
TRBV4-1	TRBJ1-2	CASSQEGQDLGYTF
TRBV18	TRBJ2-1	CASSLMDHTLSNEQFF
TRBV5-8	TRBJ2-7	CASSQRTGLYEQYF
TRBV19	TRBJ2-7	CASSTLGQGSHEQYF
TRBV7-2	TRBJ1-6	CASSSSRVRNSPLHF
TRBV6-1	TRBJ1-1	CASSEYFSNTEAFF
TRBV11-2	TRBJ1-1	CASSHRRLDEAFF
TRBV28	TRBJ1-2	CASSLGLGGRINYGYTF
TRBV11-3	TRBJ2-2	CASSFENTGELFF
TRBV12-3/TRBV12-4	TRBJ1-4	CATSPGSNEKLFF
TRBV18	TRBJ1-4	CASSPVIATNEKLFF
TRBV7-3	TRBJ2-5	CASSLTAHGETQYF
TRBV5-1	TRBJ2-7	CASSLGTGTLYEQYF
TRBV27	TRBJ2-7	CASTGLAVNYEQYF
TRBV28	TRBJ1-1	CASMLGGNTEAFF
TRBV28	TRBJ1-5	CASRASGQPQHF
TRBV10-1	TRBJ2-1	CASSDGGSDNEQFF
TRBV4-1	TRBJ2-7	CASSQERGLAGSYEQYF
TRBV9	TRBJ1-6	CASSPSGQPYNSPLHF
TRBV5-1	TRBJ2-6	CASSLVASGANVLTF
TRBV6-1	TRBJ1-5	CASSEKDRGVDQPQHF
TRBV15	TRBJ1-2	CATSRNTGTGYGYTF
TRBV7-9	TRBJ2-1	CASSLASGVGTEQFF
TRBV12-3/TRBV12-4	TRBJ1-1	CASTEQGGTEAFF
TRBV5-1	TRBJ2-5	CASSPRGEQETQYF
TRBV5-4	TRBJ1-1	CASSIQGRTEAFF
TRBV2	TRBJ2-5	CASTGGRSAETQYF
TRBV19	TRBJ1-3	CASSIKRGIGNTIYF
TRBV7-3	TRBJ2-1	CASSPDGTRVYNEQFF
TRBV5-4	TRBJ1-1	CASSGTVMNTEAFF
TRBV6-5	TRBJ1-1	CASFPGGGNTEAFF
TRBV5-1	TRBJ1-5	CASSLGTVDQPQHF
TRBV6-6	TRBJ1-2	CATSPSDVGGYTF
TRBV4-1	TRBJ1-2	CASSHVAGEILGYGYTF
TRBV7-9	TRBJ2-2	CASSPRGRNTGELFF
TRBV29-1	TRBJ1-3	CSVSGQTSGNTIYF
TRBV10-3	TRBJ1-2	CAIRVGVGVLSYGYTF
TRBV7-8	TRBJ2-7	CASSLRLPGQGSYEQYF
TRBV7-9	TRBJ2-7	CASSPTGQGFEQYF
TRBV30	TRBJ1-5	CAWSEDSHSNQPQHF
TRBV18	TRBJ2-1	CASSPGLAGGGSYNEQFF
TRBV6-5	TRBJ1-3	CASKTFGGTIYF